The 10 T cell receptor beta chains listed next were all sequenced from one sample in a study of blood T cell repertoires in COVID-19. The table came from immunoSEQ multiplex PCR; TCRdb's copy has only in-frame clones and leaves some out. Of roughly 280,000 clones listed, less than 90% are singletons. Sequencing used peripheral blood. The receptors were gathered from a man aged 55 to 69 with acute or convalescent COVID-19.

The CDR3 protein is CASRRGGIGPLANEQFF. CDR3 DNA sequence: TGTGCCAGTAGAAGGGGGGGGATAGGACCCCTTGCCAATGAGCAGTTCTTC. The chain couples TRBV19 to TRBJ2-1; D is perhaps TRBD2 (7 bases). Trimming pared 6 bases from V and 6 bases from J, leaving 24 bases between. Germline CDR1 and CDR2: LNHDA and SQIVND (reference sequence). CDR3 length: 17 amino acids.

This chain uses TRBV6-8 with TRBJ2-5; 7 bases map to TRBD2. Germline CDR1 is MNHGY and CDR2 is SAAAGT. The CDR3 sequence is 15 residues long. V dropped 4 bases and J dropped 1; count of bases not matched to a gene: 6. The CDR3 sequence: CASSFKRGIQETQYF. In DNA, the CDR3 is TGTGCCAGCAGTTTTAAGCGGGGCATCCAAGAGACCCAGTACTTC.

The chain uses TRBV28 and TRBJ2-7; TRBD2 is a possible D gene (5 bases). V lost 3 bases and J lost 3, with 15 bases in between. In germline, CDR1 is MDHEN, CDR2 SYDVKM. This CDR3 has 15 amino acids. For the CDR3, the DNA is TGTGCCAGCAGTTTTGTGAGCGGCACCTACTACGAGCAGTACTTC. It encodes CASSFVSGTYYEQYF.

The CDR3 protein is CASSVETGIGEQYF. The CDR3, as DNA: TGTGCCAGCAGCGTAGAAACAGGGATAGGCGAGCAGTACTTC. The genes are TRBV9 and TRBJ2-7; weak D call: TRBD1 (6 bases). V lost 0 bases, J lost 6 bases, and 13 bases lay in between. The CDR3 totals 14 residues. The germline gives CDR1 SGDLS, CDR2 YYNGEE.

The chain is built from TRBV28 and TRBJ2-3; TRBD2 matches at 7 bases. This CDR3 is built from 14 residues. V lost 5 bases, J lost 3 bases, and 5 bases stayed unmatched. From germline, CDR1 is MDHEN and CDR2 SYDVKM. The CDR3 is CASSGGGSTDTQYF. The CDR3 coding sequence is TGTGCCAGCAGTGGGGGGGGGAGTACAGATACGCAGTATTTT.

The chain links TRBV10-3 to TRBJ2-2; D not certain. Trimming took 3 bases from V and 6 from J, leaving 8 bases between them. The germline V gene has CDR1 ENHRY and CDR2 SYGVKD. This CDR3 spans 13 amino acids. The CDR3 protein is CAISDLSPGELFF. Here the CDR3 DNA reads TGTGCCATCAGTGACTTAAGCCCCGGGGAGCTGTTTTTT.

This chain links TRBV18 with TRBJ1-4, with 9 bases matching TRBD1. Germline V CDR1 and CDR2: KGHSH, LQKENI. The CDR3 is 18 amino acids. Germline trimming cut 8 bases from V and 3 bases from J; bases unmatched to any gene: 16. Written as DNA, the CDR3 is TGTGCCAGCGCTATTCGGGGACAGGGATTAGGCGCTAATGAAAAACTGTTTTTT. It yields the protein CASAIRGQGLGANEKLFF. Looking up the rest from reference TRBV18 and TRBJ1-4 gives the full variable domain: NAGVMQNPRHLVRRRGQEARLRCSPMKGHSHVYWYRQLPEEGLKFMVYLQKENIIDESGMPKERFSAEFPKEGPSILRIQQVVRGDSAAYFCASAIRGQGLGANEKLFFGSGTQLSVL.

The chain links TRBV11-2 to TRBJ2-5; 7 bases are shared with TRBD2. The CDR3 has 17 residues. Germline CDR1 is SGHAT and CDR2 is FQNNGV. Trimming took 0 bases from V and 4 from J; bases not matched to a gene: 11. CDR3 bases: TGTGCCAGCAGCTTAGATTTTCGCGGGAGACCATTAGAGACCCAGTACTTC. It specifies CASSLDFRGRPLETQYF.

This rearrangement joins TRBV4-1 to TRBJ2-7; 8 nucleotides align to TRBD1. Germline CDR1 reads MGHRA; CDR2 reads YSYEKL. V gave up 0 bases and J gave up 3 bases; unmatched junction bases: 10. The CDR3 has 17 amino acids. CDR3: CASSQDPERGTGYEQYF. The CDR3 DNA follows: TGCGCCAGCAGCCAAGATCCGGAAAGGGGGACAGGCTACGAGCAGTACTTC.

V gene TRBV29-1 combines with J gene TRBJ2-3; 11 nucleotides match TRBD1. The CDR3 has 12 residues. Germline CDR1 is SQVTM and CDR2 is ANQGSEA. The CDR3 sequence: CSGTGGTDTQYF. In DNA, the CDR3 is TGCAGTGGGACAGGGGGGACAGATACGCAGTATTTT.